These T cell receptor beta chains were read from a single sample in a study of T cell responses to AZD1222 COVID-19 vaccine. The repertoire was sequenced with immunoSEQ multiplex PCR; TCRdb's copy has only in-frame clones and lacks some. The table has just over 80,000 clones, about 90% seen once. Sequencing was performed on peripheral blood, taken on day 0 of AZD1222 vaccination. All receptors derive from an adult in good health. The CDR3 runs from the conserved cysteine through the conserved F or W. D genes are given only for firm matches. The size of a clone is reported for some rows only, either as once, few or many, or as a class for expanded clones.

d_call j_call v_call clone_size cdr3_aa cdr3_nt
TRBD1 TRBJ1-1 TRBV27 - CASSLYSGGDTEAFF TGTGCCAGCAGTTTATATTCAGGGGGGGACACTGAAGCTTTCTTT
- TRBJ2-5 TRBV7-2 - CASSWMGAGETQYF TGTGCCAGCAGCTGGATGGGGGCGGGAGAGACCCAGTACTTC
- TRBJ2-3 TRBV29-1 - CATRGRDTQYF TGCGCGACGCGGGGCCGAGATACGCAGTATTTT
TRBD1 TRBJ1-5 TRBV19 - CASRVPGTGAFQGNQPQHF TGTGCCAGTAGGGTACCCGGGACAGGGGCTTTTCAGGGCAATCAGCCCCAGCATTTT
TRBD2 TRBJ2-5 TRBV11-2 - CASSPSGGGETQYF TGTGCCAGCAGTCCGAGCGGGGGAGGGGAGACCCAGTACTTC
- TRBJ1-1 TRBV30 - CAWIRAGEAFF TGTGCCTGGATTAGGGCTGGTGAGGCTTTCTTT
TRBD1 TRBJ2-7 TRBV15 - CATSRVGRTGGYEQYF TGTGCCACCAGCAGGGTGGGGAGGACAGGGGGGTACGAGCAGTACTTC
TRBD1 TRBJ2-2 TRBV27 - CASSRQGVSTGELFF TGTGCCAGCAGTCGACAGGGGGTTAGCACCGGGGAGCTGTTTTTT
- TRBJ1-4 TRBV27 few CASRGQIGEKLFF TGTGCCAGCAGGGGACAAATTGGTGAAAAACTGTTTTTT
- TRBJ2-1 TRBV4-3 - CASSQQGGSYNEQFF TGCGCCAGCAGCCAGCAAGGGGGGTCCTACAATGAGCAGTTCTTC
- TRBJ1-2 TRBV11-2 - CASTILGGLNYGYTF TGTGCCAGCACCATCCTGGGGGGACTTAACTATGGCTACACCTTC
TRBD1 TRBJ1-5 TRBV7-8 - CASSLASRGPGQPQHF TGTGCCAGCAGCTTAGCTTCGAGGGGGCCGGGGCAGCCCCAGCATTTT
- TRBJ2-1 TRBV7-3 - CASSSYSSSYNEQFF TGTGCCAGCAGCTCGTACTCGAGCTCCTACAATGAGCAGTTCTTC
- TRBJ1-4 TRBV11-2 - CASSLGPGINEKLFF TGTGCCAGCAGCTTAGGGCCGGGGATAAATGAAAAACTGTTTTTT
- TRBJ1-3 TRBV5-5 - CASSLDASRANTIYF TGTGCCAGCAGCTTGGACGCTTCCAGGGCCAACACCATATATTTT
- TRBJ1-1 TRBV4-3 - CASSHFTEYPTEAFF TGCGCCAGCAGCCATTTCACTGAGTACCCAACTGAAGCTTTCTTT
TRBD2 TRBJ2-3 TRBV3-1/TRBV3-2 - CASSQDRFGTSGGDTQYF TGTGCCAGCAGCCAAGATCGGTTCGGGACTAGCGGGGGGGATACGCAGTATTTT
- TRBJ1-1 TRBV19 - CASTLHSRNTEAFF TGTGCCAGTACTCTCCATAGTAGGAACACTGAAGCTTTCTTT
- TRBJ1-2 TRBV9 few CASSVGTYGYTF TGTGCCAGCAGCGTAGGGACCTATGGCTACACCTTC
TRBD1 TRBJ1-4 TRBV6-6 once CASSPSGTGKVFGTNEKLFF TGTGCCAGCAGTCCCTCCGGGACAGGGAAAGTATTTGGAACTAATGAAAAACTGTTTTTT
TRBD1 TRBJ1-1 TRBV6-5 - CASTRTGGRGEAFF TGTGCCAGCACTCGGACAGGGGGGCGTGGTGAAGCTTTCTTT
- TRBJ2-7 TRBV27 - CASSLAGRVAYEQYF TGTGCCAGCAGTTTGGCGGGCCGGGTTGCCTACGAGCAGTACTTC
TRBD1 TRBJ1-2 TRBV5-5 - CASSLSAGGYYGYTF TGTGCCAGCAGCTTGTCGGCAGGGGGATACTATGGCTACACCTTC
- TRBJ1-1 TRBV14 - CASSQSRESEAFF TGTGCCAGCAGCCAATCGAGGGAGTCTGAAGCTTTCTTT
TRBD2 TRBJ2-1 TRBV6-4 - CASSDSLAEQFF TGTGCCAGCAGTGACTCCCTAGCGGAACAGTTCTTC
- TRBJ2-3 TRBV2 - CAPGDYPSTDTQYF TGTGCCCCGGGGGATTACCCCAGCACAGATACGCAGTATTTT
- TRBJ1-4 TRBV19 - CASSVGVSNEKLFF TGTGCCAGTAGTGTGGGTGTTAGCAATGAAAAACTGTTTTTT
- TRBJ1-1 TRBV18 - CASSPPNRVNTEAFF TGTGCCAGCTCACCACCGAACAGGGTGAACACTGAAGCTTTCTTT
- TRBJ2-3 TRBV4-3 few CASSQEPGRDTQYF TGCGCCAGCAGCCAAGAGCCAGGGAGGGATACGCAGTATTTT
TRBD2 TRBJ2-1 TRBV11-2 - CASSLGLAGGQSEQFF TGTGCCAGCAGCTTAGGCCTAGCGGGGGGTCAAAGTGAGCAGTTCTTC
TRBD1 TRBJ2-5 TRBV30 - CAWSFGDRGKETQYF TGTGCCTGGAGTTTTGGGGACAGGGGAAAAGAGACCCAGTACTTC
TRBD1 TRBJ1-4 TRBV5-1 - CASSPGQGSRFATNEKLFF TGCGCCAGCAGCCCCGGACAGGGCAGTAGATTTGCAACTAATGAAAAACTGTTTTTT
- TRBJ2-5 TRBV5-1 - CASSLGMGETQYF TGCGCCAGCAGCTTGGGGATGGGAGAGACCCAGTACTTC
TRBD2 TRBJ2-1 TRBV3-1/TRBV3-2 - CASSQGTQRGGINEQFF TGTGCCAGCAGCCAAGGAACGCAGCGGGGGGGCATCAATGAGCAGTTCTTC
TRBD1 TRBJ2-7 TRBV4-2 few CASSQRGQGRGEQYF TGTGCCAGCAGCCAGAGGGGACAGGGGCGTGGCGAGCAGTACTTC
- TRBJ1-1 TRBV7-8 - CASSPRVSTEAFF TGTGCCAGCAGCCCGCGGGTAAGCACTGAAGCTTTCTTT
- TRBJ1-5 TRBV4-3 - CASSQESRERPQYPQHF TGCGCCAGCAGCCAAGAATCAAGGGAAAGGCCCCAATACCCCCAGCATTTT
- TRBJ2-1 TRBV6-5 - CASRTFADFQGEQFF TGTGCCAGCAGAACCTTTGCGGACTTCCAGGGTGAGCAGTTCTTC
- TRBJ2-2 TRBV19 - CASLASRNTGELFF TGTGCCAGCCTCGCGTCGCGGAACACCGGGGAGCTGTTTTTT
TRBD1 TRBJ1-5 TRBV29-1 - CSVGGQANQPQHF TGCAGCGTGGGGGGACAGGCCAATCAGCCCCAGCATTTT
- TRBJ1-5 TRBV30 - CAWNGGLGNQPQHF TGTGCCTGGAACGGGGGGTTGGGTAATCAGCCCCAGCATTTT
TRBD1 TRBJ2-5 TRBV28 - CASSLSGGTATQYF TGTGCCAGCAGTTTATCAGGGGGCACGGCGACCCAGTACTTC
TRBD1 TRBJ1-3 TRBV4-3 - CASSPQDRVFGGNTIYF TGCGCCAGCAGCCCCCAGGACAGGGTGTTCGGAGGAAACACCATATATTTT
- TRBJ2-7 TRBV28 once CASSLGTGDHEQYF TGTGCCAGCAGTTTAGGTACAGGTGACCACGAGCAGTACTTC
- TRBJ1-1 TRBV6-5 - CASSFSPQYGEAFF TGTGCCAGCAGTTTTTCTCCCCAATACGGTGAAGCTTTCTTT
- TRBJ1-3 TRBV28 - CASSFDFRFSGNTIYF TGTGCCAGCAGTTTTGATTTTAGGTTCTCTGGAAACACCATATATTTT
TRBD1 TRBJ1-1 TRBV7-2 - CASSSGTGGAGTEAFF TGTGCCAGCAGCTCCGGGACAGGGGGCGCGGGCACTGAAGCTTTCTTT
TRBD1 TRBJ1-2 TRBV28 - CASSFGTGPYGYTF TGTGCCAGCAGTTTCGGGACAGGGCCTTATGGCTACACCTTC
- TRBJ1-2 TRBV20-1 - CSAEESRGYTF TGCAGTGCCGAGGAGTCCCGAGGCTACACCTTC
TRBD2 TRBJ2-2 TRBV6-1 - CASSVGAGGITGELFF TGTGCCAGCAGTGTTGGAGCGGGGGGGATAACCGGGGAGCTGTTTTTT
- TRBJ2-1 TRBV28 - CASSLLYNEQFF TGTGCCAGCAGTTTGTTGTACAATGAGCAGTTCTTC
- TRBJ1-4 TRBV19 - CASSATLWTVTTNEKLFF TGTGCCAGTAGTGCCACCCTATGGACAGTAACAACTAATGAAAAACTGTTTTTT
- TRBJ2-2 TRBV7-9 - CASSFSVSGELFF TGTGCCAGCAGCTTCAGTGTGTCCGGGGAGCTGTTTTTT